The source of this T cell receptor beta chain is a study of T-cell memory formation after mild COVID-19. Study-level background: Each donor largely had its own TCR clusters.

MiXCR, applied by TCRdb to the 5' RACE reads, yields one record per CDR3 protein. The data show under 300,000 distinct CDR3 sequences, 15% to 20% seen once. Sequencing used PBMCs or a T cell subset sorted from them (not recorded which). The sequence was obtained from a man aged 18 to 35 who had mild COVID-19 (a few samples of this study predate the infection). Cell type and time point are not known.

Here the CDR3 reads CASSSPGASDGRFGYTF. The DNA of the CDR3 is TGTGCCAGCAGTTCCCCCGGGGCCTCGGACGGGAGATTTGGCTACACCTTC. The chain recombines TRBV28 with TRBJ1-2, with a possible D match to TRBD1 (5 bases). This CDR3 is built from 17 residues. Trimming shortened V by 4 bases and J by 7 bases, and 25 bases separated the two germline ends. Per the germline V gene, CDR1 is MDHEN and CDR2 is SYDVKM.